The entry below describes one T cell receptor (beta chain). This receptor's antigen is unknown. Base qualities were left out, and no much larger clone turns up one base away. From cysteine to phenylalanine, the CDR3 is 12 amino acids long. The read is trimmed to its CDR3 DNA, 36 bases read in frame from base 1. The germline V gene specifies SGHRS as CDR1 and YFSETQ as CDR2. Trimming removed 3 bases from V and 7 bases from J, leaving 8 bases between the germline ends. Tumor samples were collected prior to definitive surgery or chemotherapy. The MD Anderson Biospecimen Extraction Resource handled genomic DNA extraction, while the MD Anderson Cancer Genomics Laboratory carried out the TCR sequencing. These data are taken from a study of high-grade serous ovarian cancer treatment subgroups (dated by TCRdb to the early 2020s). In terms of the full investigation: A mean of approximately 13,000 reads and about 7,500 unique TCR beta rearrangements per sample was generated by sequencing. Under a laparoscopic triage algorithm, patients with high-grade serous ovarian cancer were grouped by complete gross resection or by neoadjuvant chemotherapy response, and the study profiled the TCR beta repertoires of these patients. In total there were approximately 82 samples, since every patient provided one primary tumor sample and two metastatic tumor samples. A cohort of around 30 patients was included: 10 with no residual disease after primary surgery (R0), 10 who were excellent NACT responders, and 10 who were poor NACT responders. The research as a whole found: Repertoire similarity ranging from about 0.1 to 0.85 was observed between tumors from the same patient, whereas almost no similarity was observed between different patients. Bulk tumor TCR sequencing lacked spatial information, limiting insight into HGSC tumor complexity and diversity. TCR clonal relatedness was found to be positively correlated with neoantigen level and, by trend, with copy number variation and mutation load derived from whole-genome sequencing. TCR repertoire analyses were focused on CDR3, and CDR1 and CDR2 were not analyzed.

The approximately 100 tumor samples were subjected to high-throughput TCR profiling using ImmunoSEQ. Per the original workflow: Richness (unique productive sequences), clonality, evenness and relatedness were included as repertoire diversity metrics, and similarity between samples was assessed with the Bhattacharyya coefficient. Conclusions stayed consistent in a sensitivity analysis that left out TCRs with fewer than two reads. TCRdb took this table from immuneACCESS and kept in-frame rearrangements with V and J called. Such tables lack part of the clones; where checked against another copy, unresolved V genes explain under half of the gap, and the rest is unexplained. V, J and clone size are those of that table, while D and trimming were read from the DNA. For this sample the table gives 35,000 to 45,000 clones, of which roughly 83% were detected only once. Over 3% of the sample rests with the top ten.

This receptor chain uses TRBV5-1 and TRBJ2-1; the D gene identity is not certain. The receptor was derived from a human donor with high-grade serous ovarian cancer. Sequenced: tumor tissue. The DNA reads TGCGCCAGCAGCTATCTAGATAATGAGCAGTTCTTC. Translated, it gives CASSYLDNEQFF.